A single TCR beta chain is shown here with its context. The antigen is not known. Per the germline V gene, CDR1 is MNHNY and CDR2 is SVGAGI (reference sequence). This CDR3 contains 16 residues. Trimming at V came to 6 bases and at J to 4 bases, leaving 6 bases not matched to a gene. Libraries were prepared by immunoSEQ multiplex PCR; TCRdb keeps only in-frame clonotypes and omits some of them. Here the sample spans 55,000 to 75,000 clones, nearly 85% being singletons. The record originates from a study of graft-versus-host responses after intestinal transplantation. This sample comprised unstimulated CD4+ T cells sorted from spleen or lymph node cells, obtained before transplant. The chain carries TRBV6-6 and TRBJ2-3, with 14 positions matching TRBD2. The sequence was collected from a human donor who was the organ donor for an intestinal transplant. DNA for the CDR3: TGTGCCAGCAGGCGACTAGCGGGGGGGCCATCAGATACGCAGTATTTT. Protein product: CASRRLAGGPSDTQYF.